The source of this T cell receptor beta chain is a study of shared clonotypes between healthy human individuals. General study findings and limits: A reduction in generation probabilities was seen for non-shared clonotypes relative to those shared by all four donors. Of the naive CD4 clonotypes, approximately 5% were shared across several donors.

A deep-level run was used for the assay. TCRdb's copy holds only in-frame clones and misses some; the assay was immunoSEQ multiplex PCR. The profile shows under 2.5 million clones, about 90% of them singletons. Of note for this clone: The antigen is unknown. Different DNA sequences within this sample yield the same CDR3.

Germline V gene data show CDR1 as SGHVS and CDR2 as FQNEAQ. The CDR3 has 13 residues. The V end was cut by 1 base, the J end by 2 bases, with 5 bases between. Each donor was a Caucasian adult residing in Nashville, Tennessee. The V and J genes are TRBV7-8 and TRBJ2-5, with D unresolved. Source material: naive CD4+ T cells from PBMCs. Noted subset: CD45RA+ positively selected. The clonotype was recovered from a man between 18 and 29 years old in good health. Some clones in this sample may be carry-over from other donors' samples. The CDR3 DNA follows: TGTGCCAGCAGCTTAGGCCAGCAAGAGACCCAGTACTTC. Protein sequence: CASSLGQQETQYF.